The rows below give T cell receptor beta chains drawn from one sample of a study of blood T cell repertoires in COVID-19. Sequencing was performed with immunoSEQ multiplex PCR; in TCRdb, only in-frame clones are kept and a portion is missing. The table records 190,000 or so clones, 70% to 85% of them present only once. Material: peripheral blood. These receptor sequences come from a human donor with acute or convalescent COVID-19. The donor label of this sample is uncertain. The CDR3 runs from the conserved cysteine through the conserved F or W. The order of the fields is V gene, CDR3 protein.

>TRBV19
CASSILTGDSVGADTQYF
>TRBV15
CATSRDPSNTDTQYF
>TRBV2
CASSKGRSMTSGKSYEQYF
>TRBV29-1
CSALPKDTQYF
>TRBV6-5
CASRGPGGYTQYF
>TRBV7-9
CASSLPGRSSYEQYF
>TRBV12-3/TRBV12-4
CASSDRVQETQYF
>TRBV7-6
CASSSRNQANEKLFF
>TRBV12-3/TRBV12-4
CASSRQGRAFF
>TRBV6-5
CASSLVETGFGQPQHF
>TRBV9
CASSLHSNSYNEQFF
>TRBV6-5
CASRHRTSFNEQFF
>TRBV12-3/TRBV12-4
CASSLRSSPLHF
>TRBV3-1/TRBV3-2
CASSERTLNTGELFF
>TRBV3-1/TRBV3-2
CASSQDRVSSYNEQFF
>TRBV7-3
CASSLNPPQQGVEQFF
>TRBV27
CASSPNRNQPQHF
>TRBV2
CASSYRGQGYEQYF
>TRBV2
CASSTRATSADEQYF
>TRBV6-5
CASSPQREYYNEQFF
>TRBV29-1
CSVPGLGGIEQFF
>TRBV11-3
CASSLTFVSGELFF
>TRBV29-1
CSVEPRGITGELFF
>TRBV21-1
CASSKVAGRRVYEQYF
>TRBV19
CASSPRVDRVRTGELFF
>TRBV6-5
CASGRGASGEGEQYF
>TRBV10-3
CAISEGQGTDTQYF
>TRBV5-4
CASSSTSGSYNEQFF
>TRBV6-6
CASSYSTGVMNTEAFF
>TRBV11-2
CASSFAAQGTSGRTRRRHTQYF
>TRBV28
CASTQGTGNYGYTF
>TRBV7-2
CASTPTGTSADEQFF
>TRBV7-2
CASSLANRPAIQYF
>TRBV27
CASPFGGGNQPQHF
>TRBV30
CAWSVPGHSTDTQYF
>TRBV5-1
CASSWQGNTEAFF
>TRBV5-8
CASSLASGNTGELFF
>TRBV4-2
CASSQDEGWGDYGYTF
>TRBV30
CAWSVGGQSTEAFF
>TRBV7-2
CASSSQSGVNTGELFF
>TRBV6-4
CASSDSGGSPDTQYF
>TRBV19
CASSIDLVGLAGVILSYNEQFF
>TRBV28
CASSLPSSGRDTQYF
>TRBV7-7
CASSPRLAETYNEQFF
>TRBV5-1
CASSLWPSNQPQHF
>TRBV9
CASSVASGRGQETQYF
>TRBV7-2
CASSLVPGYQPQHF
>TRBV30
CAWSVGTGGNTIYF
>TRBV5-1
CASSAGQAGEKLFF
>TRBV7-2
CASSFRVAGGDEQYF
>TRBV27
CASSPKWVGARSPLHF
>TRBV5-4
CASSSPTGYYEQYF
>TRBV24-1
CATSDGNQPQHF
>TRBV5-4
CASSPEGPGGTQYF
>TRBV12-3/TRBV12-4
CASSPQGARGYTF
>TRBV10-3
CAIRSPSPTDTQYF
>TRBV19
CASSPSPSGAYEQYF